The source of this T cell receptor (beta chain) is a study of shared T cell receptors in the human thymus. J lost 0 bases, V lost 4 bases, and 8 bases had no gene match. CDR1 MDHEN and CDR2 SYDVKM come from the germline V gene. This CDR3 spans 17 amino acids. Produced via immunoSEQ multiplex PCR; TCRdb's table is partial and in-frame only. The sample contains hundreds of thousands of clones, around 89% of which appear only once. These same data were also listed under a study on human thymus T cells. From that study: All donors were healthy Finnish infants who were undergoing corrective surgery to treat congenital heart defects. Thymus was obtained from resections taken during corrective heart surgery. Gene usage (both V and J) appeared biased in thymic and blood repertoires. Highly overlapping thymic repertoires among unrelated individuals were reported in related research.

The sequence was obtained from a boy younger than two with a congenital heart defect. This chain links TRBV28 with TRBJ2-7; 11 nucleotides line up with TRBD2. The sequencing input was thymocytes. CDR3 protein: CASSSGTSGGSSYEQYF. The DNA of the CDR3 is TGTGCCAGCAGTTCCGGGACTAGCGGCGGGAGCTCCTACGAGCAGTACTTC.